Given below is one TCR beta chain in context. Its antigen is unidentified. At the DNA level, this CDR3 is encoded by other sequences in the same sample as well. Since all of the isolated RNA was reverse transcribed, expressed TCRB transcripts were what got sequenced. Reads from naive, central memory and regulatory T cell samples averaged about 3.9 million. Profiled with immunoSEQ multiplex PCR; TCRdb holds only in-frame clones, not every one. Seen here are hundreds of thousands of clones, about an eighth observed once, and the top ten hold roughly 0.046%. The record originates from a study of beta chain features in type 1 diabetes. Findings and limits, study-wide: Possibly, sequencing cDNA over-represented cells that had high TCR expression levels. It was possible that PCR favored shorter templates, equally so in patients and controls. Fewer junction insertions and more nucleotide deletions appeared in type 1 diabetes patients.

V lost 2 bases to trimming and J lost 2 bases, with 6 bases between them. The CDR3 extends over 13 amino acids. Germline loops: CDR1 KGHSH, CDR2 LQKENI. The rearrangement uses TRBV18 and TRBJ2-5; D is undetermined. Sequenced input: naive CD4+ T cells from blood. This receptor was identified in a woman between 18 and 29 years old in good health. The CDR3 coding sequence is TGTGCCAGCTCACCAGGGTCTCAAGAGACCCAGTACTTC. Amino acids: CASSPGSQETQYF.